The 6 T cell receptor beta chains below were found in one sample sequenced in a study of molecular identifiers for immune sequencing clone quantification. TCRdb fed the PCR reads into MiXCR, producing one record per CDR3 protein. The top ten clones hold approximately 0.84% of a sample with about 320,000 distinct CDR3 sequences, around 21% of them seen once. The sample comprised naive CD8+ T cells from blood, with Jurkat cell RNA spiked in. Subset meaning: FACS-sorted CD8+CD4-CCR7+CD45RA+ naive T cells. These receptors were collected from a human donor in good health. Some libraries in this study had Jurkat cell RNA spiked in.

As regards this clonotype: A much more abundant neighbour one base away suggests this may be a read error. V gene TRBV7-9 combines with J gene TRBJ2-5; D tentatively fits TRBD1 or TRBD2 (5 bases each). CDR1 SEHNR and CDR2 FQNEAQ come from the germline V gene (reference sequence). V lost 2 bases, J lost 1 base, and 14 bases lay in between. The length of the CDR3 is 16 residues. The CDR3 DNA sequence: TGTGCCAGCAGCTTACCCGGGACGGGGTTCCAAGAGACCCAGTACTTC. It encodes CASSLPGTGFQETQYF.

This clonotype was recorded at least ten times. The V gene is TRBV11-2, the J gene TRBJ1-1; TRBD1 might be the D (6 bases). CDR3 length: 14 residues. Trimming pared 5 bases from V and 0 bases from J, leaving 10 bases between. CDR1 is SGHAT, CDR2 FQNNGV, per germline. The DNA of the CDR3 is TGTGCCAGCAGCCCGGACAGCTTGAACACTGAAGCTTTCTTT. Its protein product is CASSPDSLNTEAFF.

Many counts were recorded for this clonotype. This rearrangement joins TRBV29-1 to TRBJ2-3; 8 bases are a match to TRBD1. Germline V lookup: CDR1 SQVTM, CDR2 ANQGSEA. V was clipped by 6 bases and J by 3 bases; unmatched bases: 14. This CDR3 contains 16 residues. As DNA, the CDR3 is TGCAGCGTCGTTAGGACAGGGACACTGTCTACAGATACGCAGTATTTT. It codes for CSVVRTGTLSTDTQYF.

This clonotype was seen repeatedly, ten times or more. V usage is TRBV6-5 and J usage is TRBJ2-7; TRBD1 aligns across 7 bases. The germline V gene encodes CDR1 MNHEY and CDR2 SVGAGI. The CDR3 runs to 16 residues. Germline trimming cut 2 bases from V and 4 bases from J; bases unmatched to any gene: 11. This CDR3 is CASSYTDRAGNYEQYF. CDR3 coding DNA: TGTGCCAGCAGTTACACCGACAGGGCTGGTAATTACGAGCAGTACTTC.

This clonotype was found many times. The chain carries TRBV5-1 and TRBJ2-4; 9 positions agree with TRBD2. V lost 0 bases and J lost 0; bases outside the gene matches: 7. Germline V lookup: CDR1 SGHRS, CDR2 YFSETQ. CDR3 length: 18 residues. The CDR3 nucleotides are TGCGCCAGCAGCTTGGGGACTAGCGCTAGACTAGCCAAAAACATTCAGTACTTC. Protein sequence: CASSLGTSARLAKNIQYF.

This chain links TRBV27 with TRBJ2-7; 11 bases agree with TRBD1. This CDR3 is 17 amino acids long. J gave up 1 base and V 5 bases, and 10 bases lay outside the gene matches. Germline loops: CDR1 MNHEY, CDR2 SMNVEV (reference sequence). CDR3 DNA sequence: TGTGCCAGCAGTCCGTACAGCCGGGACAGGGGGTCCTACGAGCAGTACTTC. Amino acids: CASSPYSRDRGSYEQYF.